Presented here are 15 T cell receptor beta chains from one specimen sequenced in a study of cytomegalovirus exposure and HLA in healthy donors. 13 Jbeta primers and 60 Vbeta primers were used for the PCR. Clones were sequenced by immunoSEQ multiplex PCR, and TCRdb holds only the in-frame ones, with some missing. The sample records about 170,000 clones, around three quarters being singletons. The source material was PBMCs. Source of these receptors: a woman aged 45 to 65 in good health and CMV-seronegative.

This chain joins TRBV15 and TRBJ1-3; possible D gene TRBD1, 5 bases. The CDR3 has 16 residues. Looked up from germline, CDR1 is LNHNV and CDR2 is YYDKDF (reference sequence). The ends were cut back, 0 bases at V and 1 base at J, with 10 bases in the middle. The CDR3 DNA reads TGTGCCACCAGCAGAGACCCACCAGGGTCTGGAAACACCATATATTTT. Residues: CATSRDPPGSGNTIYF.

The rearrangement joins TRBV29-1 to TRBJ2-7; D is perhaps TRBD1 (6 bases). V was shortened by 3 bases and J by 5 bases, with 17 bases between the two germline ends. CDR1 and CDR2 from the germline V gene are SQVTM and ANQGSEA. The CDR3 is 14 residues long. The CDR3: CSVDTGPGIHEQYF. In nucleotides, the CDR3 is TGCAGCGTTGACACAGGGCCGGGTATACACGAGCAGTACTTC.

The chain carries TRBV6-1 and TRBJ1-6, with D perhaps matching TRBD1 (6 bases). The germline gives CDR1 MNHNS, CDR2 SASEGT. The CDR3 has 16 residues. V lost 4 bases to trimming and J lost 5 bases, with 15 bases between them. The DNA for the CDR3 is TGTGCCAGCAGTGGGTCGAAGGGGGTCCATAATTCACCCCTCCACTTT. Translated, it gives CASSGSKGVHNSPLHF.

The rearrangement joins TRBV18 to TRBJ2-7, with D hard to call. This CDR3 comprises 13 residues. Germline V CDR1 and CDR2: KGHSH, LQKENI. V lost 2 bases and J 5 bases, leaving 10 bases between the germline ends. The CDR3 here is CASSPITAHEQYF. In nucleotides, the CDR3 is TGTGCCAGCTCACCAATTACAGCCCACGAGCAGTACTTC. Looking up the rest from reference TRBV18 and TRBJ2-7 gives the full variable domain: NAGVMQNPRHLVRRRGQEARLRCSPMKGHSHVYWYRQLPEEGLKFMVYLQKENIIDESGMPKERFSAEFPKEGPSILRIQQVVRGDSAAYFCASSPITAHEQYFGPGTRLTVT.

The genes are TRBV7-2 and TRBJ2-7; TRBD2 matches 7 bases. V lost 5 bases to trimming and J lost 3 bases; unmatched junction nucleotides: 7. CDR1 is SGHTA and CDR2 is FQGNSA in the germline V gene. This CDR3 has 14 residues. This chain's CDR3 is CASSNWGGLYEQYF. The CDR3 DNA follows: TGTGCCAGCAGCAATTGGGGGGGTCTCTACGAGCAGTACTTC.

The rearrangement links TRBV6-6 to TRBJ1-2; 10 bases map to TRBD1. Germline V CDR1 and CDR2: MNHNY, SVGAGI (reference sequence). The trim removed 6 bases at V and 8 bases at J, leaving 9 bases unmatched. This CDR3 has 14 amino acids. DNA of the CDR3: TGTGCCAGCAGAACCGGGACAGGGGTAGGCGGCTACACCTTC. It translates to CASRTGTGVGGYTF.

The chain employs TRBV14 and TRBJ1-2, with D possibly TRBD1 on 6 matching bases. The CDR3 covers 15 residues. Deletions cut 6 bases from V and 5 bases from J, with 19 bases between. The germline CDR1 and CDR2 sequences are SGHDN and FVKESK. The CDR3 DNA sequence: TGTGCCAGCAGTTACAGGGCCGGACCCTTTTATGGCTACACCTTC. Its protein is CASSYRAGPFYGYTF.

This chain connects TRBV28 to TRBJ1-6; a weak D match, TRBD1 (6 bases). Germline CDR1 MDHEN, CDR2 SYDVKM. V was cut by 6 bases and J by 6 bases, with 18 bases left in between. The CDR3 sequence is 16 residues long. DNA for the CDR3: TGTGCCAGCAGGGTACAGGGCCCCCAGGGTAATTCACCCCTCCACTTT. It translates to CASRVQGPQGNSPLHF.

The CDR3 nucleotides read TGTGCCAGCAGTTTGGGGGGTATGGTTCAAGAGACCCAGTACTTC. Encoded protein: CASSLGGMVQETQYF. The chain recombines TRBV28 with TRBJ2-5; D is possibly TRBD2 (6 bases). The CDR3 totals 15 residues. Germline V gene sequence: CDR1 MDHEN, CDR2 SYDVKM. V lost 3 bases and J 2 bases, leaving 13 bases between the germline ends.

This chain links TRBV4-2 with TRBJ1-2; weak D call: TRBD1 (5 bases). The CDR3 totals 15 residues. Germline V CDR1 and CDR2: LGHNA, YNFKEQ. Trimming removed 3 bases from V and 3 bases from J, with 14 bases in between. Written as DNA, the CDR3 is TGTGCCAGCAGCCAGAGACCGACAGACGACTATGGCTACACCTTC. It translates to CASSQRPTDDYGYTF.

This rearrangement joins TRBV28 to TRBJ2-7; 7 positions match TRBD2. Germline lookup yields CDR1 MDHEN and CDR2 SYDVKM. The J segment lost 0 bases and the V segment lost 4 bases, leaving 6 bases of the junction unmatched. This CDR3 has 15 residues. DNA for the CDR3: TGTGCCAGCAGTTCTAGCGGATTAAACTCCTACGAGCAGTACTTC. Its translation: CASSSSGLNSYEQYF.

The genes are TRBV19 and TRBJ2-7; D is possibly TRBD1 (6 bases). Germline CDR1 and CDR2: LNHDA and SQIVND (reference sequence). The V end was cut by 2 bases, the J end by 2 bases, with 10 bases between. CDR3 length equals 14 residues. CDR3 loop: CASSIRTDAYEQYF. In DNA form, the CDR3 reads TGTGCCAGTAGTATAAGGACAGATGCCTACGAGCAGTACTTC.

This chain links TRBV5-1 with TRBJ2-6, with 10 nucleotides matching TRBD1. The CDR3 loop spans 20 amino acids. V lost 3 bases, J lost 4 bases, and 16 bases stayed unmatched. CDR1 and CDR2 (germline): SGHRS, YFSETQ. The CDR3 nucleotides read TGCGCCAGCAGCTATGGCAGACTAGACAGGGGGCGAGGCGGGGCCAACGTCCTGACTTTC. Its protein is CASSYGRLDRGRGGANVLTF.

This chain connects TRBV5-5 to TRBJ1-5; 7 bases are shared with TRBD1. V lost 0 bases and J lost 6; bases outside the gene matches: 6. The CDR3 sequence is 15 residues long. Germline V gene data show CDR1 as SGHKS and CDR2 as YYEKEE (reference sequence). CDR3 bases: TGTGCCAGCAGCTTGGGACAGGGATCGAGTCAGCCCCAGCATTTT. It codes for CASSLGQGSSQPQHF. The variable domain in full, completed from reference TRBV5-5 and TRBJ1-5, reads DAGVTQSPTHLIKTRGQQVTLRCSPISGHKSVSWYQQVLGQGPQFIFQYYEKEERGRGNFPDRFSARQFPNYSSELNVNALLLGDSALYLCASSLGQGSSQPQHFGDGTRLSIL.

The V and J genes are TRBV7-9 and TRBJ2-7; 9 nucleotides match TRBD1. The V and J ends lost 3 bases and 3 bases, in that order; junction bases with no gene match: 3. Germline CDR1 and CDR2: SEHNR and FQNEAQ (reference sequence). The CDR3 length is 14 residues. CDR3 in DNA: TGTGCCAGCAGCTTGGGACAGGGCTACTACGAGCAGTACTTC. Encoded protein: CASSLGQGYYEQYF.